Below, 32 T cell receptor beta chains from the same sample are listed, as sequenced in a study of blood T cell repertoires in COVID-19. Generated by immunoSEQ multiplex PCR, the TCRdb table keeps only in-frame clones and is missing some. The repertoire consists of about 130,000 clones, with roughly 80% occurring once and the leading ten covering approximately 3%. Sequenced material: peripheral blood. The receptors shown here come from a woman older than 75 with acute or convalescent COVID-19.

V usage is TRBV7-6 and J usage is TRBJ2-3; TRBD2 matches 10 bases. J was trimmed by 3 bases and V by 5 bases; bases with no gene match: 5. Germline CDR1 SGHVS, CDR2 FNYEAQ. The CDR3 loop spans 15 amino acids. CDR3 protein: CASSEAGGYTDTQYF. DNA for the CDR3: TGTGCCAGCAGCGAAGCGGGGGGGTATACAGATACGCAGTATTTT.

This chain joins TRBV2 and TRBJ2-5; 8 bases fit TRBD1. V was clipped by 6 bases and J by 1 base; unmatched bases: 1. Germline-derived CDR1 and CDR2 are SNHLY and FYNNEI. There are 13 residues in the CDR3. CDR3 region: CASRGTGQETQYF. CDR3 bases: TGTGCCAGCAGGGGGACAGGCCAAGAGACCCAGTACTTC.

This chain joins TRBV19 and TRBJ1-1; D is perhaps TRBD1 (6 bases). From germline, CDR1 is LNHDA and CDR2 SQIVND (reference sequence). The CDR3 totals 14 residues. V was clipped by 4 bases and J by 4 bases, with 13 bases between them. The CDR3 nucleotides are TGTGCCAGTAGTACAGGGGCTAGAGGCACTGAAGCTTTCTTT. Its translation: CASSTGARGTEAFF.

The chain carries TRBV2 and TRBJ2-5, with 7 positions matching TRBD2. The junction had 5 bases not matched to a gene; V was cut back by 7 bases and J by 3 bases. This CDR3 is 13 amino acids long. Germline V lookup: CDR1 SNHLY, CDR2 FYNNEI. The CDR3 DNA is TGTGCCAGCAAGGGGCTAGCGGAAGAGACCCAGTACTTC. As protein: CASKGLAEETQYF.

The chain has TRBV5-1 and TRBJ1-6, with D perhaps TRBD1 (6 bases). This CDR3 has 15 residues. Trimming shortened V by 1 base and J by 6 bases, and 11 bases separated the two germline ends. Germline CDR1 SGHRS, CDR2 YFSETQ. The chain's CDR3 is CASSLQTGANSPLHF. The CDR3 DNA sequence: TGCGCCAGCAGCTTGCAGACAGGCGCTAATTCACCCCTCCACTTT.

The rearrangement uses TRBV30 and TRBJ2-7; D is unclear. Germline V lookup: CDR1 GTSNPN, CDR2 SVGIG (reference sequence). The CDR3 runs 13 residues. V lost 2 bases and J 0 bases, leaving 8 bases between the germline ends. CDR3 DNA: TGTGCCTGGAGTCTGGAGAGCTCCTACGAGCAGTACTTC. This translates into CAWSLESSYEQYF.

This clone was found once. J is TRBJ1-2 and V is TRBV19; 9 bases are shared with TRBD1. Germline V CDR1 and CDR2: LNHDA, SQIVND (reference sequence). The CDR3 is 15 amino acids. V lost 5 bases and J lost 2; bases outside the gene matches: 6. The CDR3 bases are TGTGCCAGTAGTCAACAGGGGGCAGGGAACTATGGCTACACCTTC. Protein sequence: CASSQQGAGNYGYTF.

The chain has TRBV12-5 and TRBJ2-3, with 7 bases matching TRBD1. J was trimmed by 0 bases and V by 4 bases; bases with no gene match: 1. There are 14 residues in the CDR3. CDR1 and CDR2 (germline): LGHNT, FRNRAP. The CDR3 DNA reads TGTGCTAGTGGTTCGGGACAGAGCACAGATACGCAGTATTTT. This encodes CASGSGQSTDTQYF.

The chain recombines TRBV5-1 with TRBJ2-3; 7 bases match TRBD2. J was trimmed by 0 bases and V by 5 bases; bases with no gene match: 6. Germline CDR1 and CDR2: SGHRS and YFSETQ. This CDR3 contains 15 residues. The CDR3 bases are TGCGCCAGCAGTGGGGGGGAGACTAGCACAGATACGCAGTATTTT. Translating it yields CASSGGETSTDTQYF.

The chain joins TRBV30 to TRBJ2-2; D uncertain. V was pared by 0 bases and J by 5 bases, with 13 bases between. Per the germline V gene, CDR1 is GTSNPN and CDR2 is SVGIG (reference sequence). This CDR3 comprises 15 residues. CDR3 nucleotide sequence: TGTGCCTGGAGTGTTTTCACCTTTCGGACCGGGGAGCTGTTTTTT. Translating it yields CAWSVFTFRTGELFF.

J is TRBJ1-2 and V is TRBV18, with D perhaps matching TRBD1 (5 bases). CDR1 is KGHSH and CDR2 is LQKENI in the germline V gene. This CDR3 comprises 14 residues. Trimming left V 2 bases short and J 6 bases short, with 13 bases between. The CDR3 here is CASSPGSQGHGYTF. Here the CDR3 DNA reads TGTGCCAGCTCACCAGGTTCCCAGGGTCATGGCTACACCTTC.

The chain combines TRBV13 with TRBJ2-3; D gene uncertain. CDR1 is PRHDT and CDR2 is FYEKMQ in the germline V gene (reference sequence). The CDR3 spans 12 residues. Trimming pared 4 bases from V and 1 base from J, leaving 3 bases between. The CDR3 DNA reads as TGTGCCAGCAGCTCAGGCACAGATACGCAGTATTTT. This codes for CASSSGTDTQYF.

This clone was seen just once. The chain has TRBV7-2 and TRBJ1-6, with TRBD1 identical over 10 bases. The CDR3 loop spans 14 amino acids. V lost 6 bases to trimming and J lost 10 bases; unmatched junction nucleotides: 6. CDR1 SGHTA and CDR2 FQGNSA come from the germline V gene. Written as DNA, the CDR3 is TGTGCCAGCAGTCCGACAGGGGGCGAATCACCCCTCCACTTT. This gives the protein CASSPTGGESPLHF.

V and J are TRBV6-5 and TRBJ1-2, with D hard to call. The CDR3 has 13 amino acids. Per germline, CDR1 MNHEY and CDR2 SVGAGI. Trimming pared 6 bases from V and 8 bases from J, leaving 16 bases between. The chain's CDR3 is CASRHPGNKGYTF. The CDR3 nucleotides are TGTGCCAGCAGGCACCCGGGGAATAAAGGCTACACCTTC.

The rearrangement links TRBV19 to TRBJ2-5, with 7 bases lining up with TRBD1. Losses at the gene ends were 2 bases for V and 1 base for J; bases not matched to a gene: 7. Germline V gene data show CDR1 as LNHDA and CDR2 as SQIVND (reference sequence). The CDR3 is made up of 16 amino acids. The CDR3: CASSIHRGRGQETQYF. The CDR3 DNA reads TGTGCCAGTAGTATACACAGGGGACGGGGCCAAGAGACCCAGTACTTC.

The table lists this clone with a count of one. This sequence joins TRBV7-2 and TRBJ1-2, with 8 bases identical to TRBD1. Germline CDR1 reads SGHTA; CDR2 reads FQGNSA. CDR3 size: 16 residues. J lost 6 bases, V lost 3 bases, and 12 bases had no gene match. The CDR3 coding sequence is TGTGCCAGCAGCTTCTTAAACGAAGAGGACAGGGATGGCTACACCTTC. Translated: CASSFLNEEDRDGYTF.

The gene calls are TRBV11-2 and TRBJ2-1; maybe TRBD2 (6 bases). The CDR3 loop spans 13 amino acids. Trimming took 5 bases from V and 7 from J, leaving 12 bases between them. Germline V gives CDR1 SGHAT, CDR2 FQNNGV. The CDR3 region is CASSPTRGNEQFF. For the CDR3, the DNA is TGTGCCAGCAGCCCGACTCGGGGGAATGAGCAGTTCTTC.

This chain uses TRBV10-1 with TRBJ2-5; 13 bases agree with TRBD2. This CDR3 comprises 15 residues. Germline V gene lookup returns CDR1 WNHNN and CDR2 SYGVQD (reference sequence). Trimming cost V 6 bases and J 2 bases; bases outside gene matches: 3. Written as DNA, the CDR3 is TGCGCCAGCAGCAAGGGACTAGCGGGGCAAGAGACCCAGTACTTC. Translating gives CASSKGLAGQETQYF.

This chain connects TRBV5-1 to TRBJ2-5; possibly TRBD1 for D (5 bases). The CDR3 has 13 amino acids. CDR1 is SGHRS, CDR2 YFSETQ, per germline. Trimming took 1 base from V and 2 from J, leaving 6 bases between them. The CDR3 sequence: CASSLRGQETQYF. In DNA, the CDR3 is TGCGCCAGCAGCTTGAGGGGACAAGAGACCCAGTACTTC.

The V call is TRBV2, the J call TRBJ1-6, with D perhaps TRBD1 (6 bases). CDR3 length: 14 residues. V was pared by 6 bases and J by 7 bases, with 13 bases between. CDR1 is SNHLY, CDR2 FYNNEI, per germline. As DNA, the CDR3 is TGTGCCAGCAGCATCCGGGACACCAATTCACCCCTCCACTTT. Protein product: CASSIRDTNSPLHF.

The V gene is TRBV2, the J gene TRBJ1-4, with 7 bases identical to TRBD1. V lost 6 bases, J lost 10 bases, and 8 bases stayed unmatched. CDR1 and CDR2 from the germline V gene are SNHLY and FYNNEI. The CDR3 runs to 13 residues. The CDR3 spells CASRATGRVKLFF. CDR3 sequence (DNA): TGTGCCAGCAGAGCGACAGGGAGAGTAAAACTGTTTTTT.

The rearrangement joins TRBV13 to TRBJ1-2; D unresolved. CDR3 length: 13 amino acids. Germline-derived CDR1 and CDR2 are PRHDT and FYEKMQ (reference sequence). V was shortened by 5 bases and J by 7 bases, with 14 bases between the two germline ends. The CDR3 nucleotides read TGTGCCAGCAGCCTGCGGGAAGAGGCTGGCTACACCTTC. Its translation: CASSLREEAGYTF.

This clone has just a few counts. The chain uses TRBV27 and TRBJ1-4; D call uncertain. CDR3 length equals 14 residues. With 4 bases removed from V and 0 bases from J, the gap between germline ends came to 6 bases. Germline V gene lookup returns CDR1 MNHEY and CDR2 SMNVEV (reference sequence). Here the CDR3 reads CASSWSSTNEKLFF. CDR3 nucleotides: TGTGCCAGCAGTTGGAGTTCAACTAATGAAAAACTGTTTTTT.

The chain couples TRBV6-6 to TRBJ1-5; 8 nucleotides align to TRBD1. This CDR3 has 17 residues. Germline CDR1 and CDR2: MNHNY and SVGAGI (reference sequence). V lost 5 bases to trimming and J lost 0 bases; unmatched junction nucleotides: 9. The CDR3 coding sequence is TGTGCCAGCAGTCGGACAGGGAGGCGGTATAGCAATCAGCCCCAGCATTTT. As protein: CASSRTGRRYSNQPQHF.

The chain combines TRBV11-1 with TRBJ1-3; tentatively, D is TRBD1 (5 bases). This CDR3 is built from 16 residues. Germline assignment: CDR1 SGHAT and CDR2 FQDESV (reference sequence). Trimming stripped 5 bases from V and 0 bases from J, with 14 bases between. The CDR3 loop reads CASSRGDLISGNTIYF. The CDR3 coding sequence is TGTGCCAGCAGCCGGGGGGACCTCATCTCTGGAAACACCATATATTTT.

The chain links TRBV2 to TRBJ1-1; D unclear. This CDR3 contains 22 residues. The V gene's germline CDR1 is SNHLY and CDR2 FYNNEI. Trimming took off 6 bases at V and 0 bases at J, with 35 bases between the two ends. In DNA, the CDR3 is TGTGCCAGCAGGTTCCCACGCGATCCATTGACCCGCGACTGGGTAGTGAACACTGAAGCTTTCTTT. Amino acids: CASRFPRDPLTRDWVVNTEAFF.

J is TRBJ1-1 and V is TRBV2; D is uncertain. The CDR3 is 15 residues long. Germline V gene data show CDR1 as SNHLY and CDR2 as FYNNEI. V dropped 7 bases and J dropped 1 base, with 16 bases sitting between them. The CDR3 spells CASKPTSTANTEAFF. The CDR3 DNA is TGTGCCAGCAAACCAACGAGTACAGCGAACACTGAAGCTTTCTTT.

The chain has TRBV7-2 and TRBJ1-5; 9 bases match TRBD1. Trimming at V came to 0 bases and at J to 6 bases, leaving 0 bases not matched to a gene. Per germline, CDR1 SGHTA and CDR2 FQGNSA. The CDR3 sequence is 14 residues long. CDR3 nucleotide sequence: TGTGCCAGCAGCTTAGCGACAGGGGGTCAGCCCCAGCATTTT. Residues: CASSLATGGQPQHF.

The chain is built from TRBV6-5 and TRBJ1-5; tentative D call: TRBD1 (6 bases). This CDR3 is 15 amino acids long. CDR1 is MNHEY, CDR2 SVGAGI, per germline. The V and J ends lost 3 bases and 4 bases respectively, with 13 bases between them. CDR3 sequence: CASSYLGTPNQPQHF. CDR3 in DNA: TGTGCCAGCAGTTATCTCGGGACACCGAATCAGCCCCAGCATTTT.

The chain joins TRBV4-1 to TRBJ2-5; 15 bases are shared with TRBD2. The germline V gene has CDR1 MGHRA and CDR2 YSYEKL. The CDR3 contains 18 residues. V gave up 4 bases and J gave up 2 bases; unmatched junction bases: 8. The CDR3 is CASSPGLAGGPSQETQYF. The DNA for the CDR3 is TGCGCCAGCAGCCCGGGACTAGCGGGGGGTCCTAGTCAAGAGACCCAGTACTTC.

In this sample, this clone turned up once. This chain links TRBV18 with TRBJ1-1, with TRBD1 as a possible D gene (6 bases). The CDR3 is made up of 11 amino acids. Trimming stripped 6 bases from V and 5 bases from J, with 7 bases between. The germline V gene encodes CDR1 KGHSH and CDR2 LQKENI. The CDR3 loop is CASSQGTEAFF. The CDR3 nucleotides read TGTGCCAGCTCCCAGGGGACTGAAGCTTTCTTT.

The chain has TRBV6-5 and TRBJ1-6, with 7 bases that match TRBD1. This CDR3 region has 15 residues. J gave up 10 bases and V 0 bases, and 6 bases lay outside the gene matches. Germline CDR1 is MNHEY and CDR2 is SVGAGI. The CDR3 DNA follows: TGTGCCAGCAGTTACTCGGAGGGGGCCTCGTCACCCCTCCACTTT. It yields the protein CASSYSEGASSPLHF.